This T cell receptor (beta chain) was captured by sequencing in a study of T-cell memory formation after mild COVID-19. Study background: Clusters of TCRs were largely donor specific.

General study points: The study found contracting CD4+ clones mainly in CM and EM and contracting CD8+ clones in EMRA. There was no confirmation that second-wave clones peaking on day 37 were SARS-CoV-2 specific. Clones contracting across day 15 to 85 had a balanced CD4/CD8 profile; later expanding clones leaned CD4+.

Worth noting for this clonotype: The antigen remains unidentified. A much larger clone sits a single nucleotide away, making a read error possible.

The germline gives CDR1 SGHKS, CDR2 YYEKEE (reference sequence). The CDR3 spans 17 residues. Trimming pared 0 bases from V and 2 bases from J, leaving 16 bases between. TCRdb reanalysed the 5' RACE reads using MiXCR and keeps one entry per CDR3 protein. The table lists roughly 410,000 distinct CDR3 sequences, 24% of them singletons. The receptor was derived from an adult woman who had mild COVID-19 (a few samples of this study predate the infection). Cell type and time point are not known. Sequencing used PBMCs or a T cell subset sorted from them (not recorded which). J is TRBJ2-3 and V is TRBV5-5; a possible D gene is TRBD2 (5 bases). Written as DNA, the CDR3 is TGTGCCAGCAGCTTGGAGGCTAGCTGGAGCGTCACAGATACGCAGTATTTT. Translated, it gives CASSLEASWSVTDTQYF.